This T cell receptor (beta chain) came from a study of blood T cell dynamics during melanoma immunotherapy (dated by TCRdb to 2020 to 2022). With regard to the full study: The patients had metastatic melanoma and were given first-line pembrolizumab or nivolumab plus ipilimumab as standard of care in the United Kingdom. The training cohort consisted of consecutive patients, while an additional independent group of patients from the same centre was pooled to form an external validation set. To find early correlates of response, the study profiled the peripheral T cell receptor repertoires of patients with metastatic melanoma both before and after one cycle of checkpoint inhibitor therapy.

This clone was detected only once. Its cognate antigen has yet to be identified. No base quality values were provided; no much bigger clone lies one nucleotide off. All DNA extracted from each sorted CD8+ T cell subset was loaded into the assay. TCR beta CDR3 sequences were amplified from genomic DNA using the immunoSEQ TCRb Assay kit according to manufacturer instructions. The KAPA Library Quantification Kit for Illumina platforms was used to quantify pooled libraries by qPCR. Pooled libraries were clustered at 0.6-1.1 pM and sequenced on an Illumina NextSeq 500. The authors' analysis ran thus. TCR data were analyzed with immunoSEQ ANALYZER and the R LymphoSeq package. A rearrangement efficiency score was calculated as productive divided by the sum of productive and non-productive CDR3 sequences. Clonality was measured with the Gini coefficient and diversity with the Renyi index at alpha=1, compared pairwise between timepoints within each patient. In LymphoSeq, clonal relatedness was computed using an edit distance of 3, and repertoire similarity was computed using the Bhattacharyya coefficient. To classify response, a linear discriminant analysis based on week-3 changes in clonality and diversity was built using the R MASS and caret packages. Here the immuneACCESS table is served through TCRdb, limited to in-frame sequences with V and J called. Missing clones are a known gap in these copies; in checked studies unresolved V genes cover under half, and the rest lacks a known reason. That table gives V, J and clone size, and the DNA gave D and trimming. The sample table lists roughly 13,000 clones, 92% of them with a count of one. The ten largest account for 0.18% of the sample.

The CDR3 holds 15 amino acids from the cysteine to the phenylalanine. Only the CDR3 DNA stays, 45 bases, in frame from base 1. V is shortened by 0 bases, J by 1 base, and the region joining them spans 10 bases. CDR1 SEHNR and CDR2 FQNEAQ are derived from the germline V gene (reference sequence). The paper as a whole reports these results and caveats: Among sorted CD8+ subsets, the highest similarity to cfDNA CDR3 sequences and the highest clonality were observed in TIE cells, which was suggestive of active turnover with convergence on dominant clones. Whether the T cell clones driving repertoire changes were melanoma-specific or reflected general immune activation could not be determined in the study. The relatively small sample size was acknowledged as potentially limiting generalization of the results.

Per the publication, the time point label means: pre-treatment baseline. Blood samples were collected before treatment (T0) and at week 3 (W3), after the first cycle of checkpoint blockade. Except for a couple of patients with rapid clinical progression, response was assessed 12 weeks after the first infusion by RECIST 1.1; disease control meant complete response, partial response or stable disease. Patients were not eligible if they had prior systemic cancer treatment, concomitant immunosuppressant therapy or synchronous other active malignancies. Sorted CD8+ memory and naive T cell subsets were sequenced at T0 and W3 from six patients, of whom three were progressing and three had disease control. PBMC were isolated from blood with Lymphoprep and SepMate tubes, followed by red cell lysis. DNA from PBMC and sorted T cell subsets was extracted with QIAamp DNA Blood Mini kits. CD8+ T cell subsets were sorted live on a FACSAria III cytometer and then frozen prior to DNA extraction. Fresh PBMC for flow cytometry were held at 4°C in PBS with roughly 1.8% fetal bovine serum and analyzed within 25 hours.

The V and J genes are TRBV7-9 and TRBJ2-7; the best D guess is TRBD2, with 6 bases matching. This receptor was taken from a human donor with melanoma. The starting material was effector memory CD8+ T cells from blood, obtained from a patient treated with checkpoint blockade. The CDR3 has the sequence CASSLAASESYEQYF. The base sequence is TGTGCCAGCAGCTTAGCAGCTAGCGAGTCCTACGAGCAGTACTTC.